The TCR beta chain described here comes from a study of blood T cell repertoires in COVID-19 (dated by TCRdb to 2020 to 2022). About the full investigation: The collaborator samples originated in the United States, Italy and Spain and spanned the acute and convalescent phases of COVID-19. The samples were drawn from the first 160 participants of the ongoing ImmuneRACE study and from 950 to 1,500 subjects provided by 6 global collaborators. Nearly every sample came with metadata listing a de-identified subject ID, COVID-19 status, age in years and sex. The material from the prospective study consisted of cDNA or gDNA derived from T cells, B-cell-depleted T cells, or PBMCs. The repertoires were released in a freely available public database intended as a resource for research on the immune response to SARS-CoV-2. Where available, HLA class I and class II types were obtained from metadata supplied by the sample provider rather than from assay-based typing. Subjects who had been exposed to COVID-19, were actively infected with it, or had recovered from it provided the deeply sampled blood TCRbeta repertoires that made up the dataset.

Results and caveats for the whole study, not just this receptor: The quantity of clinical and demographic metadata differed by source and by participant and was supplied without curation.

Via the germline V gene (reference sequence), CDR1 is LNHDA and CDR2 SQIVND. Inclusive of the bounding cysteine and phenylalanine, the CDR3 is 14 residues long. CDR3 DNA is the only sequence kept; it has 42 bases, read in frame from the first base. Germline trimming: 8 bases from V, 6 bases from J; junction bases outside gene matches: 8. TCRbeta CDR3 regions were amplified from genomic DNA using the immunoSEQ Assay, a bias-controlled multiplex PCR. The original pipeline was this. Within the assay, amplification of reference gene primers was used to estimate how many nucleated cells each sample contained. Sequence reads were collapsed and filtered to measure the absolute abundance of every unique TCRbeta CDR3 rearrangement. Productive Simpson clonality was computed per sample as the square root of Simpson's diversity index over productive rearrangements. TCRdb took over this immuneACCESS table, retaining in-frame rearrangements with V and J assigned. Such tables are incomplete; in checked studies, under half of the missing clones stem from an unresolved V gene, and the remainder is unexplained. The V and J calls and clone size are taken from that table; D and trimming were inferred from the DNA. For this sample the table gives a few hundred thousand clones, of which 91% were detected only once. The ten largest clones take up approximately 1.2% of the sample.

Enrolling through a virtual design, the prospective study's participants ranged in age from roughly 18 to 89 years and lived across about two dozen United States geographic areas. To assign participants to cohorts, the prospective study relied on clinical history that participants themselves reported in a screening survey and a study questionnaire. In the prospective study, mobile phlebotomists collected whole blood, serum and a nasopharyngeal or oropharyngeal swab from each participant. Over an approximately 2-month period, participants in the prospective study had the option of providing additional blood draws and questionnaires. Blood samples from the prospective study were shipped frozen or at room temperature prior to DNA extraction. Details on this clone: This receptor's antigen is unknown. No base-level quality is on record; no much larger clone is a single base apart.

Sequencing was done on a sample of PBMCs or T cells enriched from blood (not recorded which). This TCR was recovered from a human donor in a cohort exposed to, infected with or recovered from COVID-19 (not recorded which). The donor label of this sample is uncertain. The rearrangement combines TRBV19 with TRBJ1-4, with 8 central nucleotides matching TRBD1. The DNA is TGTGCCAGTTCCGACAGGGGCGTATATGAAAAACTGTTTTTT. It is translated as CASSDRGVYEKLFF.